The 21 T cell receptor beta chains below come from one sample, sequenced in a study of blood T cell repertoires in COVID-19 (dated by TCRdb to the early 2020s). Library creation used the immunoSEQ multiplex PCR assay. Here the immuneACCESS table is served through TCRdb, limited to in-frame sequences with V and J called. Missing clones are a known gap in these copies; in checked studies unresolved V genes cover under half, and the rest lacks a known reason. This sample comprises roughly 160,000 clones, more than 65% of them detected only once. Clones ranked in the top ten supply approximately 5.6% of the sample. Material: PBMCs or T cells enriched from blood (not recorded which). Every receptor here comes from a woman aged 35 to 49 with acute COVID-19.

The V gene is TRBV5-8, the J gene TRBJ1-1; D unclear. Deletions cut 4 bases from V and 0 bases from J, with 7 bases between. Looked up from germline, CDR1 is SGHTS and CDR2 is YDEGEE. The CDR3 totals 13 residues. The CDR3 coding sequence is TGTGCCAGCAGCCGACTGATGAACACTGAAGCTTTCTTT. Translating it yields CASSRLMNTEAFF.

The chain couples TRBV7-9 to TRBJ2-7; 8 bases are a match to TRBD2. This CDR3 region has 19 residues. Germline V gene sequence: CDR1 SEHNR, CDR2 FQNEAQ (reference sequence). Trimming at V came to 3 bases and at J to 4 bases, leaving 20 bases not matched to a gene. The DNA for the CDR3 is TGTGCCAGCAGCTTCCCGGCGCGGGGGGCGGGAGCTCTACGATACGAGCAGTACTTC. Translated, it gives CASSFPARGAGALRYEQYF.

The CDR3 is CASSSLGQGLWGGPPYGYTF. CDR3 DNA: TGTGCCAGCAGTTCCCTGGGACAGGGGCTTTGGGGGGGGCCCCCGTACGGCTACACCTTC. The V gene is TRBV27, the J gene TRBJ1-2; TRBD1 agrees at 10 bases. The CDR3 runs to 20 residues. Per germline, CDR1 MNHEY and CDR2 SMNVEV (reference sequence). V was clipped by 4 bases and J by 8 bases; unmatched bases: 25.

This clone was found once. The gene calls are TRBV11-3 and TRBJ1-4; 9 bases map to TRBD1. Germline V gene lookup returns CDR1 SGHNT and CDR2 YENEEA. Trimming at V came to 2 bases and at J to 7 bases, leaving 8 bases not matched to a gene. The CDR3 is 16 residues long. CDR3: CASSLRTGTGTEKLFF. The DNA for the CDR3 is TGTGCCAGCAGCTTAAGAACCGGGACAGGGACTGAAAAACTGTTTTTT.

CDR3 nucleotides: TGCGCCAGCAGCCCGACAGGGGGAGGGAGTGAAAAACTGTTTTTT. Its protein product is CASSPTGGGSEKLFF. The chain employs TRBV5-1 and TRBJ1-4; 9 positions match TRBD1. The CDR3 contains 15 residues. Per germline, CDR1 SGHRS and CDR2 YFSETQ. V trimming: 4 bases; J trimming: 7 bases; junction bases outside the gene matches: 8. Complete variable domain (other parts from reference TRBV5-1 and TRBJ1-4): KAGVTQTPRYLIKTRGQQVTLSCSPISGHRSVSWYQQTPGQGLQFLFEYFSETQRNKGNFPGRFSGRQFSNSRSEMNVSTLELGDSALYLCASSPTGGGSEKLFFGSGTQLSVL.

The chain carries TRBV9 and TRBJ2-2; TRBD2 matches at 11 bases. V was clipped by 3 bases and J by 4 bases; unmatched bases: 8. CDR1 is SGDLS and CDR2 is YYNGEE in the germline V gene. This CDR3 region has 17 residues. The CDR3 reads CASSGVAGGPTTGELFF. CDR3 DNA: TGTGCCAGCAGCGGAGTAGCGGGAGGGCCTACCACCGGGGAGCTGTTTTTT.

This sequence joins TRBV3-1 (or the pseudogene TRBV3-2) and TRBJ1-5; the D is unclear. The CDR3 consists of 13 residues. Trimming left V 3 bases short and J 4 bases short, with 7 bases between. Germline V gene data show CDR1 as LGHDT and CDR2 as YNNKEL (reference sequence). CDR3 in amino acids: CASSQGLNQPQHF. DNA of the CDR3: TGTGCCAGCAGCCAGGGCCTAAATCAGCCCCAGCATTTT.

The sample holds a few counts of this clone. V and J are TRBV5-1 and TRBJ2-1, with TRBD2 matching 9 bases. The CDR3 spans 18 residues. The germline gives CDR1 SGHRS, CDR2 YFSETQ. The junction had 16 bases not matched to a gene; V was cut back by 4 bases and J by 5 bases. Here the CDR3 reads CASSHGAFSGRRDNEQFF. CDR3 DNA: TGCGCCAGCAGCCACGGTGCATTTAGCGGGAGAAGGGACAATGAGCAGTTCTTC. Full variable domain (remainder filled in from reference TRBV5-1 and TRBJ2-1): KAGVTQTPRYLIKTRGQQVTLSCSPISGHRSVSWYQQTPGQGLQFLFEYFSETQRNKGNFPGRFSGRQFSNSRSEMNVSTLELGDSALYLCASSHGAFSGRRDNEQFFGPGTRLTVL.

The chain uses TRBV11-3 and TRBJ2-3; 7 nucleotides line up with TRBD2. Trimming took 3 bases from V and 2 from J; bases not matched to a gene: 14. CDR1 is SGHNT and CDR2 is YENEEA in the germline V gene. CDR3 length equals 18 residues. CDR3 coding DNA: TGTGCCAGCAGCTTCGGGGGTTGGGGGAGGGCCTCCACAGATACGCAGTATTTT. It specifies CASSFGGWGRASTDTQYF.

The chain has TRBV7-3 and TRBJ2-3, with TRBD2 matching over 9 bases. V trimming: 1 base; J trimming: 2 bases; junction bases outside the gene matches: 4. The CDR3 consists of 16 residues. Germline CDR1 reads SGHTA; CDR2 reads FQGTGA. CDR3 loop: CASSLIPSGNTDTQYF. CDR3 bases: TGTGCCAGCAGCTTAATTCCTAGCGGGAACACAGATACGCAGTATTTT.

The V gene is TRBV30, the J gene TRBJ1-2; no definite D call. Germline CDR1 GTSNPN, CDR2 SVGIG (reference sequence). V was clipped by 4 bases and J by 0 bases, with 9 bases between them. The CDR3 loop spans 13 amino acids. Here the CDR3 reads CAWKAETNYGYTF. The CDR3 DNA reads as TGTGCCTGGAAAGCCGAAACTAACTATGGCTACACCTTC.

The chain couples TRBV7-8 to TRBJ1-3, with 8 positions matching TRBD1. Germline assignment: CDR1 SGHVS and CDR2 FQNEAQ. V dropped 4 bases and J dropped 0; count of bases not matched to a gene: 8. CDR3 length: 17 amino acids. The CDR3 spells CASSSGTGSYSGNTIYF. The CDR3 DNA reads TGTGCCAGCAGCTCCGGGACAGGCTCCTACTCTGGAAACACCATATATTTT.

This rearrangement joins TRBV9 to TRBJ2-2; 8 bases are shared with TRBD1. V shed 6 bases, J shed 5 bases, and the junction held 12 bases outside the gene matches. Germline CDR1 SGDLS, CDR2 YYNGEE. This CDR3 has 16 residues. CDR3 region: CASNFLGQGGTGELFF. CDR3 DNA sequence: TGTGCCAGCAACTTCTTAGGACAGGGAGGAACCGGGGAGCTGTTTTTT.

This clone was recorded once. The DNA for the CDR3 is TGTGCCAGCTCACCGGTGGGGCACTCTGGGGCCAACGTCCTGACTTTC. Amino acid sequence: CASSPVGHSGANVLTF. The chain carries TRBV18 and TRBJ2-6; D is perhaps TRBD1 (5 bases). The CDR3 covers 16 residues. CDR1 and CDR2 (germline): KGHSH, LQKENI. Trimming removed 3 bases at V and 0 bases at J, with 9 bases between.

This chain connects TRBV3-1 (or the pseudogene TRBV3-2) to TRBJ2-7, with a tentative D call TRBD2 (5 bases). This CDR3 is built from 14 residues. Germline V gene data show CDR1 as LGHDT and CDR2 as YNNKEL (reference sequence). V was shortened by 1 base and J by 5 bases, with 12 bases between the two germline ends. DNA of the CDR3: TGTGCCAGCAGCCAAGGAAACGGGATTAACGAGCAGTACTTC. Translation: CASSQGNGINEQYF.

This chain connects TRBV28 to TRBJ2-1; 11 positions agree with TRBD1. Trimming took 7 bases from V and 4 from J; bases not matched to a gene: 6. CDR1 and CDR2 from the germline V gene are MDHEN and SYDVKM. This CDR3 contains 15 residues. The CDR3 region is CASKTGQGGYNEQFF. CDR3 nucleotide sequence: TGTGCCAGCAAAACGGGACAGGGGGGGTACAATGAGCAGTTCTTC.

The gene calls are TRBV14 and TRBJ1-1; D call uncertain. This CDR3 has 13 amino acids. V was shortened by 1 base and J by 6 bases, with 9 bases between the two germline ends. In germline, CDR1 is SGHDN, CDR2 FVKESK. The CDR3 bases are TGTGCCAGCAGCCAAGCGCCACAACCTGAAGCTTTCTTT. It specifies CASSQAPQPEAFF.

The DNA for the CDR3 is TGTGCCAGTAGTATTCAGGCAGGGACTGGGGCCAACGTCCTGACTTTC. Amino acids: CASSIQAGTGANVLTF. The rearrangement uses TRBV19 and TRBJ2-6; tentatively, D is TRBD1 (5 bases). Germline assignment: CDR1 LNHDA and CDR2 SQIVND (reference sequence). This CDR3 contains 16 residues. The ends were cut back, 3 bases at V and 2 bases at J, with 11 bases in the middle.

V and J are TRBV12-3 or TRBV12-4 and TRBJ1-1; D not resolved. This CDR3 spans 13 amino acids. The V end lost 6 bases, the J end lost 2 bases, and 10 bases lay between the germline ends. Here the CDR3 reads CASRPTFNTEAFF. As DNA, the CDR3 is TGTGCCAGCAGGCCGACTTTCAACACTGAAGCTTTCTTT.

The V and J genes are TRBV12-5 and TRBJ2-4; 9 bases match TRBD2. V gave up 10 bases and J gave up 7 bases; unmatched junction bases: 8. CDR1 LGHNT and CDR2 FRNRAP come from the germline V gene. This CDR3 is 13 amino acids long. The CDR3 sequence is CATGASGVNIQYF. In DNA, the CDR3 is TGTGCTACAGGGGCTAGCGGGGTGAACATTCAGTACTTC.

V gene TRBV19 combines with J gene TRBJ2-3; TRBD1 matches at 7 bases. Germline assignment: CDR1 LNHDA and CDR2 SQIVND (reference sequence). Germline trimming cut 5 bases from V and 0 bases from J; bases unmatched to any gene: 11. This CDR3 is built from 17 residues. The chain's CDR3 is CASSANDRARSTDTQYF. The CDR3 DNA reads as TGTGCCAGTAGTGCTAACGACAGGGCGAGAAGCACAGATACGCAGTATTTT.